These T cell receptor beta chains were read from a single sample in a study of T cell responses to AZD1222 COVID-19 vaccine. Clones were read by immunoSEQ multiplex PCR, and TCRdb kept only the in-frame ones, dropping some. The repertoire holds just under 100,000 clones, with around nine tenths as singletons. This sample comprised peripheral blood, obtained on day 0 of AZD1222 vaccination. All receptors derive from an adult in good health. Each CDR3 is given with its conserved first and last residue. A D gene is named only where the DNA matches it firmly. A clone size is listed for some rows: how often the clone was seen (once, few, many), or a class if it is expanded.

TGCGCCACGACCCCGGGACGGAATAATGAAAAACTGTTTTTT CATTPGRNNEKLFF 14 TRBJ1-4 . . TRBV10-2
TGTGCCACCAGCCCCGGGCAGGGAAGGGGCGGCAATCAGCCCCAGCATTTT CATSPGQGRGGNQPQHF 17 TRBJ1-5 once . TRBV15
TGTGCCAGCAGTTTATTACAGGGGGCCTACGAGCAGTACTTC CASSLLQGAYEQYF 14 TRBJ2-7 . TRBD1 TRBV28
TGTGCCAGCAGTCCCGACAGGGGTGGCGAGCAGTACTTC CASSPDRGGEQYF 13 TRBJ2-7 . TRBD1 TRBV6-4
TGTGCCAGCAGTTTAAAAGGCTATGGCTACACCTTC CASSLKGYGYTF 12 TRBJ1-2 . . TRBV12-3/TRBV12-4
TGCGCCAGCAGCCCCCCTTCCGGGACAGGGGATTCACCCCTCCACTTT CASSPPSGTGDSPLHF 16 TRBJ1-6 . TRBD1 TRBV5-1
TGTGCCACCAGTGACGCGGGGCAAGCGAACACCGGGGAGCTGTTTTTT CATSDAGQANTGELFF 16 TRBJ2-2 . . TRBV24-1
TGCGCCAGCAGCCATACGACAGGGAGCAACCATAACTATGGCTACACCTTC CASSHTTGSNHNYGYTF 17 TRBJ1-2 medium-sized TRBD1 TRBV5-1
TGTGCCAGTAGTGCCGACGTTCGGAGCGCTTTCTTT CASSADVRSAFF 12 TRBJ1-1 . . TRBV19
TGTGCCAGCACCAAAAACAGGGAGGGTGGCTACACCTTC CASTKNREGGYTF 13 TRBJ1-2 . . TRBV6-5
TGTGCCAGTAGTACCCCCACGGGCCGGGATGGCTACACCTTC CASSTPTGRDGYTF 14 TRBJ1-2 . . TRBV19
TGTGCCAGCAGCCCGACAGGTCTGAACACTGAAGCTTTCTTT CASSPTGLNTEAFF 14 TRBJ1-1 . . TRBV5-6
TGTGCCTCGTGGGACAGGGGAAGAAACTATGGCTACACCTTC CASWDRGRNYGYTF 14 TRBJ1-2 . TRBD1 TRBV19
TGTGCCAGCATCCATGGAGGGCAGATTAGCAATCAGCCCCAGCATTTT CASIHGGQISNQPQHF 16 TRBJ1-5 . . TRBV28
TGTGCCAGCAGTTCGCCGGGACAGCAACTCACAGATACGCAGTATTTT CASSSPGQQLTDTQYF 16 TRBJ2-3 . TRBD1 TRBV27
TGTGCCAGTCGCCGGGACAGGGGGCAAGAGACCCAGTACTTC CASRRDRGQETQYF 14 TRBJ2-5 . TRBD1 TRBV18
TGCGCCAGCCTTGGACAGGCGAACACTGAAGCTTTCTTT CASLGQANTEAFF 13 TRBJ1-1 . TRBD1 TRBV10-2
TGTGCCTCGACCGGGACAGGGGCGATCTACGAGCAGTACTTC CASTGTGAIYEQYF 14 TRBJ2-7 . TRBD1 TRBV10-3
TGTGCCAGCACTGGAACGGGGGCTAATAATTCACCCCTCCACTTT CASTGTGANNSPLHF 15 TRBJ1-6 . . TRBV2
TGTGCCAGTAGACCAGGACAGGGAATGAACACTGAAGCTTTCTTT CASRPGQGMNTEAFF 15 TRBJ1-1 . TRBD1 TRBV19
TGCGCCAGCAGCGGTGTTCGGGGGCTTGGGACAGATACGCAGTATTTT CASSGVRGLGTDTQYF 16 TRBJ2-3 . . TRBV5-1
TGTGCCAGCAGCCAAGGCCTCGGCGCCCATGGCTACACCTTC CASSQGLGAHGYTF 14 TRBJ1-2 . . TRBV14
TGTGCCAGCAGCTTGAAGAAGAGCTCCTATAATTCACCCCTCCACTTT CASSLKKSSYNSPLHF 16 TRBJ1-6 once . TRBV5-4
TGCGCCAGCAGCCAAGGCGCTAGCGGGGGCCTAGATACGCAGTATTTT CASSQGASGGLDTQYF 16 TRBJ2-3 . TRBD2 TRBV4-3
TGTGCCAGCAGTTTATCAGGGGCCTTTCGAGATGGCTACACCTTC CASSLSGAFRDGYTF 15 TRBJ1-2 . . TRBV28
TGTGCCAGCAGTGACCGTCAGCCCCAGCATTTT CASSDRQPQHF 11 TRBJ1-5 . . TRBV6-1
TGTGCCAGCAGCCACTACAAGACAGGGACTGAAGCTTTCTTT CASSHYKTGTEAFF 14 TRBJ1-1 . TRBD1 TRBV6-5
TGTGCCAGCAGTTACGGGGTGAACACCGGGGAGCTGTTTTTT CASSYGVNTGELFF 14 TRBJ2-2 . . TRBV6-5
TGTGCCAGTAGTATAGATCTACCGAACACTGAAGCTTTCTTT CASSIDLPNTEAFF 14 TRBJ1-1 . . TRBV19
TGTGCCACCAGCCTAGGTAGCGGCAGGGGGTCGGGTGAGCAGTTCTTC CATSLGSGRGSGEQFF 16 TRBJ2-1 . . TRBV24-1
TGTGCCAGCAGCTTAGCAGGGACAGCAACTAATGAAAAACTGTTTTTT CASSLAGTATNEKLFF 16 TRBJ1-4 . TRBD1 TRBV7-9
TGTGCCTGGAGTGTTCAGGGGAGCTCCTATAATTCACCCCTCCACTTT CAWSVQGSSYNSPLHF 16 TRBJ1-6 . . TRBV30
TGCGCCAGCAGCCAAGATCGACAGGCCCCTTCCTACGAGCAGTACTTC CASSQDRQAPSYEQYF 16 TRBJ2-7 . . TRBV4-1
TGTGCCAGCTCACCGGACGTGGACTATGGCTACACCTTC CASSPDVDYGYTF 13 TRBJ1-2 . . TRBV18
TGTGCCAGTAGTATAGGAACCGGGCTTGAGCAGTTCTTC CASSIGTGLEQFF 13 TRBJ2-1 . . TRBV19
TGCGCCAGCAGCTTGGAAGGGTCAGGCGGGGAGACCCAGTACTTC CASSLEGSGGETQYF 15 TRBJ2-5 . . TRBV5-1
TGTGCCAGCAGCTTGCTCTGGTTCGGGAGCTCCTACGAGCAGTACTTC CASSLLWFGSSYEQYF 16 TRBJ2-7 . . TRBV5-5
TGTGCCAGCAGCCCCGGGCAGGGTAACTATGGCTACACCTTC CASSPGQGNYGYTF 14 TRBJ1-2 once . TRBV25-1
TGTGCCAGCAGTTTATCTTCCGGGTACGGCACTGAAGCTTTCTTT CASSLSSGYGTEAFF 15 TRBJ1-1 . . TRBV27
TGTGCCAGCAGTTCGGGGGGACTTAAGGACACTGAAGCTTTCTTT CASSSGGLKDTEAFF 15 TRBJ1-1 . . TRBV28
TGCGCCAGCAGTACCGGGACGGGTGGCTCACCCCTCCACTTT CASSTGTGGSPLHF 14 TRBJ1-6 . . TRBV5-1
TGTGCCACCAGTGACACTAGAGGAAAACTGTTTTTT CATSDTRGKLFF 12 TRBJ1-4 . . TRBV24-1
TGTGCCAGCAGCTTAGTTTCGGGGGGGACCTACGAGCAGTACTTC CASSLVSGGTYEQYF 15 TRBJ2-7 . TRBD2 TRBV11-3
TGTGCTAGCAGCTTAGAACTTGGTGGGGGCAATGAGCAGTTCTTC CASSLELGGGNEQFF 15 TRBJ2-1 few . TRBV7-7
TGCAGCGTTGTAGCCGCCGGGGAGCTGTTTTTT CSVVAAGELFF 11 TRBJ2-2 . . TRBV29-1
TGCGCCAGCAGTTTCACCGGACAGGCCAATCAGCCCCAGCATTTT CASSFTGQANQPQHF 15 TRBJ1-5 . TRBD1 TRBV5-1